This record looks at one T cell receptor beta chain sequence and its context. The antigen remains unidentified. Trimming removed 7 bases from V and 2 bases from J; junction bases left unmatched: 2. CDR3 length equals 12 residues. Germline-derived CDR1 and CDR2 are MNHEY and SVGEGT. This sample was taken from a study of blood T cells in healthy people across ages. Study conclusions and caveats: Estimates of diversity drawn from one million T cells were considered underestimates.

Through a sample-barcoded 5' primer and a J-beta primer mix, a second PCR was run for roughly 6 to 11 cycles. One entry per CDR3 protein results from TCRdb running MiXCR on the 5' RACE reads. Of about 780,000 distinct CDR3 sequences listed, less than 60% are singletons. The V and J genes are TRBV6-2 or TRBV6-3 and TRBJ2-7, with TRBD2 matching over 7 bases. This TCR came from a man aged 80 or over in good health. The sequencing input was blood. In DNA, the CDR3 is TGTGCCAGCATTGGGAGGGCCTACGAGCAGTACTTC. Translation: CASIGRAYEQYF.